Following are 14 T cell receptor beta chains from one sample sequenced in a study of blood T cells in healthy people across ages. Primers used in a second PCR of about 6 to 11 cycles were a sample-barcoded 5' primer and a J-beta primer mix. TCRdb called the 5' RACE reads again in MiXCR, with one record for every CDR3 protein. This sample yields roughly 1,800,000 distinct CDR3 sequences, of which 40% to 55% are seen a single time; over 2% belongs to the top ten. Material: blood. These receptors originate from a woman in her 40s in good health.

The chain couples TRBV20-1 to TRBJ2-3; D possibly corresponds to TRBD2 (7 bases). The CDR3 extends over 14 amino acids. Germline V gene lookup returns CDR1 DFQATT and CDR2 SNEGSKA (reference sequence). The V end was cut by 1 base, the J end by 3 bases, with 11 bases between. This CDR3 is CSARVQGLTDTQYF. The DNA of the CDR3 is TGCAGTGCTAGAGTACAGGGACTAACAGATACGCAGTATTTT.

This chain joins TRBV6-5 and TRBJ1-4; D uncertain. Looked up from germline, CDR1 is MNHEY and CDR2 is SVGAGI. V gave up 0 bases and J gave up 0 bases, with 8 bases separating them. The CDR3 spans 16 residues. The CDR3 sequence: CASSYSNGATNEKLFF. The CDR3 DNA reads TGTGCCAGCAGTTACTCCAACGGAGCAACTAATGAAAAACTGTTTTTT.

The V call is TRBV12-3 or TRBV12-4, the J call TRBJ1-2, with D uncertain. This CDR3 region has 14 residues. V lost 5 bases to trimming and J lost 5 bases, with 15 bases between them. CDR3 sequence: CASSPTHGVYGYTF. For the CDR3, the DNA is TGTGCCAGCAGTCCTACCCACGGGGTGTATGGCTACACCTTC.

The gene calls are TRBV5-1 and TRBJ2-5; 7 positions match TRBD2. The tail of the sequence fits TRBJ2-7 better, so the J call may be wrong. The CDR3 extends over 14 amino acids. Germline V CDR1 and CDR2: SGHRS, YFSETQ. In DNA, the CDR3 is TGCGCCAGCAGCGGGAGGGGCCTCGACGGCGAGCAGTACTTC. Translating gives CASSGRGLDGEQYF.

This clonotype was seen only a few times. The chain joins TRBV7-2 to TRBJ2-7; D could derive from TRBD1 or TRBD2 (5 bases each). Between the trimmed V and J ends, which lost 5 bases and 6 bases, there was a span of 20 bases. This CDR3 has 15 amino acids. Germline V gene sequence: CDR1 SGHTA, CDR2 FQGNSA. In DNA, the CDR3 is TGTGCCAGCAGCCCACTAAGAGGGACGTCCGCCGAGCAGTACTTC. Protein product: CASSPLRGTSAEQYF. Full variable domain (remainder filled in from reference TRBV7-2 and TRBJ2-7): GAGVSQSPSNKVTEKGKDVELRCDPISGHTALYWYRQSLGQGLEFLIYFQGNSAPDKSGLPSDRFSAERTGGSVSTLTIQRTQQEDSAVYLCASSPLRGTSAEQYFGPGTRLTVT.

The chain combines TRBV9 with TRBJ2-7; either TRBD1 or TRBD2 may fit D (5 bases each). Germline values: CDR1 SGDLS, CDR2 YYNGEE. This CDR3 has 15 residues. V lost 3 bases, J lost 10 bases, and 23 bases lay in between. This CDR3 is CASSDRGATQEAQYF. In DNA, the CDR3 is TGTGCCAGCAGCGACAGAGGGGCAACCCAAGAGGCCCAGTACTTC.

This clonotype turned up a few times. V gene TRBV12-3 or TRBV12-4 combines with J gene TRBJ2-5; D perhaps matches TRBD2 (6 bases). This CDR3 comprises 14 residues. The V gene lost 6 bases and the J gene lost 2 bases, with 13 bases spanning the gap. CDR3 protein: CASSRPSVQETQYF. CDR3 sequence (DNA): TGTGCCAGCAGCCGCCCTAGCGTACAAGAGACCCAGTACTTC.

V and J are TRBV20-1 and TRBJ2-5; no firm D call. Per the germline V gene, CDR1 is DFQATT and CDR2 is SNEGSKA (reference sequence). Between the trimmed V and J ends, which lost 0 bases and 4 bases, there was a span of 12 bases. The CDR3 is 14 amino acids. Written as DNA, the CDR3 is TGCAGTGCTAGAGATCCCTTTACGGGAGAGACCCAGTACTTC. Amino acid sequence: CSARDPFTGETQYF.

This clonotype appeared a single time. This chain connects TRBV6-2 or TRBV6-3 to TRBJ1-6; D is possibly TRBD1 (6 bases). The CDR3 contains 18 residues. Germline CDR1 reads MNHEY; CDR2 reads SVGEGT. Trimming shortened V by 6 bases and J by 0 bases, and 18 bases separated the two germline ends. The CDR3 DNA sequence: TGTGCCAGCAGCCGTCCTACAGGGAGCAGCTCCTATAATTCACCCCTCCACTTT. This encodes CASSRPTGSSSYNSPLHF.

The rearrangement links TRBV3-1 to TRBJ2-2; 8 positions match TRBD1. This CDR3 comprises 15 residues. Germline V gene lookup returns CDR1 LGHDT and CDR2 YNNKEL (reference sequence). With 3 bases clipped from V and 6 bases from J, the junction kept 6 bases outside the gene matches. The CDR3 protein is CASSQDFRGPGELFF. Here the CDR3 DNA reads TGTGCCAGCAGCCAGGACTTCAGGGGGCCCGGGGAGCTGTTTTTT. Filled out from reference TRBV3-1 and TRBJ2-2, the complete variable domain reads DTAVSQTPKYLVTQMGNDKSIKCEQNLGHDTMYWYKQDSKKFLKIMFSYNNKELIINETVPNRFSPKSPDKAHLNLHINSLELGDSAVYFCASSQDFRGPGELFFGEGSRLTVL.

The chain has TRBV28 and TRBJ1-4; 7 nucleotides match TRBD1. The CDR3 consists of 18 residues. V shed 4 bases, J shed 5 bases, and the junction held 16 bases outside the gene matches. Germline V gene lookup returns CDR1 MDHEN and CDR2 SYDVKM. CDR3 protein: CASSSHSARGAQNEKLFF. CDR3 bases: TGTGCCAGCAGTTCTCATTCAGCCAGGGGGGCCCAGAATGAAAAACTGTTTTTT.

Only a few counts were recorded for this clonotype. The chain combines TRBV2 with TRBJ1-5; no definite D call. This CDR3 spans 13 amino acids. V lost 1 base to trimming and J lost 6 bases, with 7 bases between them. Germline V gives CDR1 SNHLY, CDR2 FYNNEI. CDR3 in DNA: TGTGCCAGCAGTGAAGAGTCAATTCAGCCCCAGCATTTT. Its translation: CASSEESIQPQHF.

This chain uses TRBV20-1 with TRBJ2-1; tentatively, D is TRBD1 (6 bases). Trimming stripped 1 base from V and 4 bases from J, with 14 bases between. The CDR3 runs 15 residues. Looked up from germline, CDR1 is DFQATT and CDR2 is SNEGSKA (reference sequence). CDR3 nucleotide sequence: TGCAGTGCTAGAGTGGACAGTTTACTTTACAATGAGCAGTTCTTC. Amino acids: CSARVDSLLYNEQFF.

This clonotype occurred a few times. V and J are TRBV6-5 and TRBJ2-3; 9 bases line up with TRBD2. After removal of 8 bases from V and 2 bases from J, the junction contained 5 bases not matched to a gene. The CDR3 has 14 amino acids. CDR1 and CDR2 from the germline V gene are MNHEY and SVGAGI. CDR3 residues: CASRAGGLTDTQYF. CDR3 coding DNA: TGTGCCAGCCGAGCGGGGGGTCTCACAGATACGCAGTATTTT.